The entry below gives a single T cell receptor beta chain sequence along with its context. Measured with immunoSEQ multiplex PCR; TCRdb has only the in-frame clones, and not every one. The sample lists tens of thousands of clones, around 90% occurring once. These data belong to a study of control samples from healthy donors and cancer patients. This CDR3 spans 14 amino acids. With 5 bases clipped from V and 3 bases from J, the junction kept 7 bases outside the gene matches. The germline gives CDR1 SGHKS, CDR2 YYEKEE (reference sequence). The receptor was isolated from a man between 60 and 75 years old with head and neck cancer. Sequencing was done on a sample of PBMCs. The V call is TRBV5-5, the J call TRBJ2-7; 8 bases fit TRBD1. DNA of the CDR3: TGTGCCAGCAGTTTTCGGGACAGGAGCTACGAGCAGTACTTC. It specifies CASSFRDRSYEQYF.